The 18 T cell receptor beta chains in this list originate from one sample, sequenced in a study of blood T cells in healthy people across ages. Through a sample-barcoded 5' primer and a J-beta primer mix, a second PCR was run for roughly 7 to 12 cycles. MiXCR, run by TCRdb on the 5' RACE reads, gives a single entry per CDR3 protein. The profile shows around 710,000 distinct CDR3 sequences, 35% to 45% of them singletons. What was sequenced was blood. These receptor sequences come from a woman in her fifties or sixties in good health.

This rearrangement joins TRBV25-1 to TRBJ2-3; D gene ambiguous. Germline V gene sequence: CDR1 MGHDK, CDR2 SYGVNS. The ends were cut back, 2 bases at V and 3 bases at J, with 15 bases in the middle. The CDR3 is made up of 16 amino acids. The CDR3, as DNA: TGTGCCAGCAGTGAACAAAACCGGCACCCAACAGATACGCAGTATTTT. Its translation: CASSEQNRHPTDTQYF.

V gene TRBV5-1 combines with J gene TRBJ1-1, with D uncertain. The CDR3 loop spans 14 amino acids. CDR1 and CDR2 (germline): SGHRS, YFSETQ. V was pared by 2 bases and J by 4 bases, with 12 bases between. The CDR3 spells CASSFGGSSTEAFF. CDR3 coding DNA: TGCGCCAGCAGCTTTGGAGGGAGCAGCACTGAAGCTTTCTTT.

The rearrangement uses TRBV9 and TRBJ1-1; D is perhaps TRBD1 (5 bases). Germline V gene lookup returns CDR1 SGDLS and CDR2 YYNGEE. CDR3 length equals 15 residues. Trimming cost V 3 bases and J 1 base, with 13 bases left between them. The CDR3 protein is CASSAAAGPNTEAFF. The CDR3 DNA is TGTGCCAGCAGCGCAGCTGCGGGGCCGAACACTGAAGCTTTCTTT.

The sample holds many counts of this clonotype. This chain joins TRBV12-3 or TRBV12-4 and TRBJ2-3; 9 bases fit TRBD1. Unmatched junction bases numbered 3, after V lost 1 base and J lost 1 base. The CDR3 totals 16 residues. The CDR3 DNA reads as TGTGCCAGCAGTTTAGGGACAGGGGCAGGCACAGATACGCAGTATTTT. Amino acids: CASSLGTGAGTDTQYF.

The chain joins TRBV9 to TRBJ2-1; TRBD2 agrees at 10 bases. V gave up 3 bases and J gave up 4 bases; unmatched junction bases: 4. Germline V CDR1 and CDR2: SGDLS, YYNGEE. CDR3 length: 15 residues. In DNA form, the CDR3 reads TGTGCCAGCAGCGCGCTAGCGGGGGAGTACAATGAGCAGTTCTTC. Protein product: CASSALAGEYNEQFF.

In the case of this clonotype: This could be a read error, since a much larger clone is one nucleotide away. The rearrangement joins TRBV27 to TRBJ2-7; unclear D gene. Germline-derived CDR1 and CDR2 are MNHEY and SMNVEV (reference sequence). The CDR3 sequence is 14 residues long. The V and J ends lost 5 bases and 6 bases respectively, with 17 bases between them. The chain's CDR3 is CASSPPPDTCEQYF. The CDR3 DNA follows: TGTGCCAGCAGTCCTCCCCCAGATACCTGCGAGCAGTACTTC.

This chain joins TRBV5-5 and TRBJ2-5, with TRBD1 matching over 8 bases. The CDR3 is made up of 15 amino acids. J gave up 2 bases and V 4 bases, and 7 bases lay outside the gene matches. The V gene's germline CDR1 is SGHKS and CDR2 YYEKEE (reference sequence). The CDR3 sequence: CASSPDRAGQETQYF. The CDR3 nucleotides are TGTGCCAGCAGCCCGGACAGGGCGGGACAAGAGACCCAGTACTTC.

This clonotype was picked up a small number of times. The genes are TRBV5-1 and TRBJ2-3, with 9 bases lining up with TRBD2. Per germline, CDR1 SGHRS and CDR2 YFSETQ. This CDR3 has 17 residues. The junction had 14 bases not matched to a gene; V was cut back by 7 bases and J by 2 bases. The CDR3 bases are TGCGCCAGCGCTCCAGGGGCGGGAGGGTCATCCACAGATACGCAGTATTTT. As protein: CASAPGAGGSSTDTQYF.

This chain connects TRBV20-1 to TRBJ2-5; the match to TRBD2 covers 10 bases. Germline lookup yields CDR1 DFQATT and CDR2 SNEGSKA (reference sequence). This CDR3 has 20 residues. The junction had 16 bases not matched to a gene; V was cut back by 0 bases and J by 0 bases. The CDR3 spells CSARDRPLLAGDGDQETQYF. In nucleotides, the CDR3 is TGCAGTGCTAGAGATAGGCCTTTGCTAGCGGGAGACGGGGACCAAGAGACCCAGTACTTC.

J is TRBJ2-1 and V is TRBV3-1; TRBD2 matches 15 bases. The ends lost 6 bases at V and 8 bases at J; junction bases unmatched: 5. The CDR3 spans 15 residues. Per the germline V gene, CDR1 is LGHDT and CDR2 is YNNKEL (reference sequence). The CDR3 DNA sequence: TGTGCCAGCAGGAGGACTAGCGGGAGGGTCTATGAGCAGTTCTTC. Its translation is CASRRTSGRVYEQFF.

The chain recombines TRBV28 with TRBJ2-5; D gene ambiguous. V shed 1 base and J shed 0 bases, with 9 bases lying between them. Germline V gene lookup returns CDR1 MDHEN and CDR2 SYDVKM. The CDR3 runs to 15 residues. The CDR3 nucleotides are TGTGCCAGCAGTTTATCGCCCGGGCACCAAGAGACCCAGTACTTC. As protein: CASSLSPGHQETQYF.

This clonotype has just a few counts. This chain uses TRBV20-1 with TRBJ2-7, with TRBD1 matching over 7 bases. The V gene end was trimmed by 6 bases and the J gene end by 1 base; junction bases not matched to a gene: 6. From germline, CDR1 is DFQATT and CDR2 SNEGSKA (reference sequence). The CDR3 runs 13 residues. The CDR3 is CSALRGRSYEQYF. Here the CDR3 DNA reads TGCAGTGCCCTTAGGGGGCGGTCCTACGAGCAGTACTTC.

The chain recombines TRBV15 with TRBJ2-1; 7 nucleotides line up with TRBD1. The CDR3 totals 17 residues. J gave up 3 bases and V 3 bases, and 11 bases lay outside the gene matches. Germline values: CDR1 LNHNV, CDR2 YYDKDF (reference sequence). CDR3 DNA sequence: TGTGCCACCAGCAGTGAGACCTTACAGGGGCTCTACAATGAGCAGTTCTTC. It specifies CATSSETLQGLYNEQFF.

The chain links TRBV14 to TRBJ2-1, with a weak D call TRBD2 (6 bases). The CDR3 length is 14 residues. From germline, CDR1 is SGHDN and CDR2 FVKESK. The ends were cut back, 5 bases at V and 7 bases at J, with 15 bases in the middle. The CDR3 DNA reads as TGTGCCAGCAGCAGGGGACTTCCCGAGAATGAGCAGTTCTTC. Its protein is CASSRGLPENEQFF. Using reference TRBV14 and TRBJ2-1 for the parts outside the CDR3, the full variable domain is EAGVTQFPSHSVIEKGQTVTLRCDPISGHDNLYWYRRVMGKEIKFLLHFVKESKQDESGMPNNRFLAERTGGTYSTLKVQPAELEDSGVYFCASSRGLPENEQFFGPGTRLTVL.

Details on this clonotype: Sequence at one end of the junction differs from germline and may be a read error. The J gene is TRBJ2-7, the V gene TRBV6-2 or TRBV6-3, with D unresolved. Per germline, CDR1 MNHEY and CDR2 SVGEGT. The CDR3 has 15 residues. The DNA of the CDR3 is TGCGCCAGTCGAGATCTAGACCAAACCTCCTACGAGCAGTACTTC. It encodes CASRDLDQTSYEQYF.

The chain joins TRBV7-9 to TRBJ2-5; weak D call: TRBD2 (5 bases). CDR3 length: 14 residues. Germline-derived CDR1 and CDR2 are SEHNR and FQNEAQ (reference sequence). V was pared by 9 bases and J by 0 bases, with 14 bases between. CDR3 loop: CASLTWRDQETQYF. The CDR3 DNA is TGTGCCAGTCTGACCTGGCGGGACCAAGAGACCCAGTACTTC.

V usage is TRBV4-1 and J usage is TRBJ1-5; possibly TRBD1 for D (6 bases). Trimming left V 4 bases short and J 4 bases short, with 14 bases between. Per the germline V gene, CDR1 is MGHRA and CDR2 is YSYEKL. The CDR3 spans 15 residues. The CDR3 DNA follows: TGCGCCAGCAGCCCGGGAGGGGGAGGAAATCAGCCCCAGCATTTT. It encodes CASSPGGGGNQPQHF.

This chain joins TRBV5-1 and TRBJ2-7; D may be TRBD1 or TRBD2 (5 bases each). The CDR3 consists of 14 residues. Germline loops: CDR1 SGHRS, CDR2 YFSETQ. V lost 3 bases, J lost 6 bases, and 16 bases lay in between. Here the CDR3 DNA reads TGCGCCAGCAGCTCACTGACCGGGACGGTCGAGCAGTACTTC. Encoded protein: CASSSLTGTVEQYF.